A selection of T cell receptor beta chains follows, all from one sample in a study of radiotherapy plus CTLA-4 blockade in lung cancer. Using immunoSEQ multiplex PCR, the repertoire was profiled, and TCRdb retains in-frame clones only, with some absent. The sample contains roughly 50,000 clones, nearly 90% of which appear only once. The specimen comprised peripheral blood, sampled from a patient treated with radiotherapy plus ipilimumab. The receptors derive from a human donor with non-small cell lung cancer whose response to radiotherapy plus ipilimumab could not be evaluated. Each CDR3 is given with its conserved first and last residue. A D gene is named only where the DNA matches it firmly. Part of the rows lack a size; the others show once, few, many or a class for expanded clones.

V	D	J	size	DNA	CDR3
TRBV28	TRBD1	TRBJ2-7	-	TGTGCCAGCAGCCCGACAGGGCCCTACGAGCAGTACTTC	CASSPTGPYEQYF
TRBV7-6	-	TRBJ2-5	-	TGTGCCAGCAGCTTAGCCGGGTACCAAGAGACCCAGTACTTC	CASSLAGYQETQYF
TRBV7-9	TRBD2	TRBJ2-1	-	TGTGCCAGCAGCCCCTGGGCAGCGGGAGGGGCGTATGAGCAGTTCTTC	CASSPWAAGGAYEQFF
TRBV7-9	-	TRBJ2-1	-	TGTGCCAGCAGCTTAGGCGGGCACGGTATCGATGAGCAGTTCTTC	CASSLGGHGIDEQFF
TRBV7-2	-	TRBJ1-1	-	TGTGCCAGCAGCTTAAATCATCTGAACACTGAAGCTTTCTTT	CASSLNHLNTEAFF
TRBV9	TRBD1	TRBJ2-3	once	TGTGCCAGCAGCGTAGCAGGGGGACAGGGGGTCTTAGATACGCAGTATTTT	CASSVAGGQGVLDTQYF
TRBV19	TRBD1	TRBJ1-1	once	TGTGCCAGTAGACCGGGACAGGCGAACACTGAAGCTTTCTTT	CASRPGQANTEAFF
TRBV5-1	TRBD2	TRBJ2-3	-	TGCGCCAGCAGCTTGGGGACTAGCGGCCTCACAGATACGCAGTATTTT	CASSLGTSGLTDTQYF
TRBV9	-	TRBJ1-1	-	TGTGCCAGCAGCGTAGGAGGGCCTGACACTGAAGCTTTCTTT	CASSVGGPDTEAFF
TRBV5-1	-	TRBJ1-2	-	TGCGCCAGCAGCTTGATAGCGATCTCCCCAACCTTCTCAGGTCCAGATGGCTACACCTTC	CASSLIAISPTFSGPDGYTF
TRBV6-1	TRBD2	TRBJ2-1	-	TGTGCCAGCAGGTTAGCGGGAGAAACAAATGAGCAGTTCTTC	CASRLAGETNEQFF
TRBV7-2	-	TRBJ2-1	-	TGTGCCAGCAGCCCCCACAATAGGCGGGCCTACAATGAGCAGTTCTTC	CASSPHNRRAYNEQFF
TRBV6-1	-	TRBJ1-1	-	TGTGCCAGCAGTGAATTGCGGAACACTGAAGCTTTCTTT	CASSELRNTEAFF
TRBV4-3	TRBD1	TRBJ1-2	few	TGCGCCAGCAGCCCACGGACAGGGCATGGCTACACCTTC	CASSPRTGHGYTF
TRBV5-1	TRBD2	TRBJ2-3	-	TGCGCCAGCAGCCCCGGACTTAGCGGGAGCACAGATACGCAGTATTTT	CASSPGLSGSTDTQYF
TRBV7-2	-	TRBJ1-1	-	TGTGCCAGCAGCTTAGCCTACAGGCCTAACACTGAAGCTTTCTTT	CASSLAYRPNTEAFF
TRBV2	TRBD1	TRBJ2-7	-	TGTGCCAGCAGGGACAGGGGGTTGAACGAGCAGTACTTC	CASRDRGLNEQYF
TRBV28	-	TRBJ2-2	-	TGTGCCAGCAGTCTCCCGCTAGGGGGGGACACCGGGGAGCTGTTTTTT	CASSLPLGGDTGELFF
TRBV7-9	TRBD2	TRBJ2-1	few	TGTGCCAGCAGCTTCAGCGGGGACAATGAGCAGTTCTTC	CASSFSGDNEQFF
TRBV28	TRBD1	TRBJ1-5	once	TGTGCCAGCGCGGGACAGGATAGCAATCAGCCCCAGCATTTT	CASAGQDSNQPQHF
TRBV7-9	-	TRBJ2-5	once	TGTGCCAGCAGCTCCCTCCGGGACACCCTGCAAGAGACCCAGTACTTC	CASSSLRDTLQETQYF
TRBV4-1	TRBD1	TRBJ2-1	-	TGCGCCAGCAGCCAAGATCCCCCTCCCGGGACAGGGGACAATGAGCAGTTCTTC	CASSQDPPPGTGDNEQFF
TRBV5-5	TRBD1	TRBJ1-2	-	TGTGCCAGCAGCATTGGACAGGGCTGGAACTATGGCTACACCTTC	CASSIGQGWNYGYTF
TRBV2	TRBD1	TRBJ1-5	-	TGTGCCAGCAGCTTATCCCGACAGGGCCTTAGCAATCAGCCCCAGCATTTT	CASSLSRQGLSNQPQHF
TRBV19	TRBD1	TRBJ2-7	-	TGTGCCAGTAGCCGGGACAGGGAACACTACGAGCAGTACTTC	CASSRDREHYEQYF
TRBV5-5	TRBD1	TRBJ2-1	few	TGTGCCAGCAGCTTCGTGAGACAGGGGGGTTCGGATGAGCAGTTCTTC	CASSFVRQGGSDEQFF
TRBV6-1	-	TRBJ2-5	once	TGTGCCAGCAGTGATCAGAACCAAGAGACCCAGTACTTC	CASSDQNQETQYF
TRBV7-6	-	TRBJ1-1	-	TGTGCCAGCAGCTTAGAATTCGGGGGGATCACTGAAGCTTTCTTT	CASSLEFGGITEAFF
TRBV9	TRBD1	TRBJ1-5	few	TGTGCCATCCGTAGAGGACAGGGCGTAGACAATCAGCCCCAGCATTTT	CAIRRGQGVDNQPQHF
TRBV9	TRBD2	TRBJ2-7	-	TGTGCCAGCAGCCCAGACCCCGGGGGGGAGCAGCAGTACTTC	CASSPDPGGEQQYF
TRBV6-5	-	TRBJ2-7	-	TGTGCCAGCAGTTATTCCCCGGGGGTCGAGCAGTACTTC	CASSYSPGVEQYF
TRBV2	-	TRBJ1-6	-	TGTGCCAGCTCGGAAAGGGGGGGGAATTCACCCCTCCACTTT	CASSERGGNSPLHF
TRBV19	-	TRBJ2-3	-	TGTGCCAGTAGTCGGAGGTCAGATACGCAGTATTTT	CASSRRSDTQYF
TRBV15	TRBD1	TRBJ1-2	-	TGTGCCACCAGCAGAGATTTTGGACAGGGGGCCAGTGGCTACACCTTC	CATSRDFGQGASGYTF
TRBV6-1	-	TRBJ2-7	-	TGTGCCAGCAGTGGGCGGGGAGTAGACGAGCAGTACTTC	CASSGRGVDEQYF
TRBV14	TRBD1	TRBJ2-7	once	TGTGCCAGCAGCCAGGACAGGGTTTACGAGCAGTACTTC	CASSQDRVYEQYF
TRBV5-1	-	TRBJ1-4	-	TGCGCCAGCAGCTTTAGCAGCGGAGGAGCAACTAATGAAAAACTGTTTTTT	CASSFSSGGATNEKLFF
TRBV7-2	-	TRBJ1-1	-	TGTGCCAGCAGCTTCACCACCGGGGGGGCAGAGGGAGCTTTCTTT	CASSFTTGGAEGAFF
TRBV9	TRBD1	TRBJ2-7	-	TGTGCCAGCAGCGTCGGACAGGGGGCGTACGAGCAGTACTTC	CASSVGQGAYEQYF
TRBV4-3	-	TRBJ2-1	-	TGCGCCAGCAGCCAAGATCCCATACCCTCACAGGAGGGGAAGTACAATGAGCAGTTCTTC	CASSQDPIPSQEGKYNEQFF
TRBV25-1	TRBD2	TRBJ2-1	-	TGTGCCAGCAGCCGCACTAGCGGAGGGGATGAGCAGTTCTTC	CASSRTSGGDEQFF
TRBV29-1	TRBD1	TRBJ1-5	-	TGCAGCGTTGGGGACAGGGGGCTTCAGCCCCAGCATTTT	CSVGDRGLQPQHF
TRBV19	TRBD1	TRBJ1-3	-	TGTGCCAGTAGCCAGGGGGCCGACTCTGGAAACACCATATATTTT	CASSQGADSGNTIYF
TRBV5-1	-	TRBJ1-1	once	TGCGCCAGCACCTCGACAGGTCAAGAGGCTTTCTTT	CASTSTGQEAFF
TRBV4-3	-	TRBJ1-5	-	TGCGCCAGCAGCCAAGAGGAGGGGCTCCATCAGCCCCAGCATTTT	CASSQEEGLHQPQHF